These T cell receptor beta chains were read from a single sample in a study of CD8+CD57+ T cells in acquired aplastic anemia. TCRdb re-analysed the reads in MiXCR, keeping a single row per CDR3 protein. The sample yields 270,000 or so distinct CDR3 sequences, around 82% seen once. What was sequenced was sorted CD4+, CD8+, or CD8+CD57+ T cells (not recorded which) from PBMCs. The receptor set was obtained from a human donor with aplastic anemia. The CDR3 runs from the conserved cysteine through the conserved F or W. Each record gives: CDR3 protein, D gene, CDR3 length, J gene, V gene. The D gene is left open where the match is weak.

CDR3 protein: CASSLLVGIPYNEQFF
D gene: -
CDR3 length: 16
J gene: TRBJ2-1
V gene: TRBV7-9

CDR3 protein: CASSLLGGGETDEQFF
D gene: -
CDR3 length: 16
J gene: TRBJ2-1
V gene: TRBV7-2

CDR3 protein: CASGDGGPSGYTF
D gene: -
CDR3 length: 13
J gene: TRBJ1-2
V gene: TRBV2

CDR3 protein: CATSMRSEHETQYF
D gene: -
CDR3 length: 14
J gene: TRBJ2-5
V gene: TRBV5-1

CDR3 protein: CASSLGQKNSPLHF
D gene: TRBD1
CDR3 length: 14
J gene: TRBJ1-6
V gene: TRBV11-3

CDR3 protein: CASSLGGGDDTHF
D gene: -
CDR3 length: 13
J gene: TRBJ2-3
V gene: TRBV7-8

CDR3 protein: CAGHLARGPDTQYF
D gene: -
CDR3 length: 14
J gene: TRBJ2-3
V gene: TRBV7-9

CDR3 protein: CASSPRDSATYGYTF
D gene: TRBD1
CDR3 length: 15
J gene: TRBJ1-2
V gene: TRBV7-3

CDR3 protein: CSARATSAYYNEQFF
D gene: -
CDR3 length: 15
J gene: TRBJ2-1
V gene: TRBV20-1

CDR3 protein: CASSVGVSRNQPLF
D gene: -
CDR3 length: 14
J gene: TRBJ2-1
V gene: TRBV9

CDR3 protein: CASSSGWGGGTEEQFF
D gene: TRBD2
CDR3 length: 16
J gene: TRBJ2-1
V gene: TRBV7-8

CDR3 protein: CASSFVAGEQFF
D gene: -
CDR3 length: 12
J gene: TRBJ2-2
V gene: TRBV7-9

CDR3 protein: CASTLGRGPPGANVLTF
D gene: -
CDR3 length: 17
J gene: TRBJ2-6
V gene: TRBV7-6

CDR3 protein: CARRGRGTDTQYF
D gene: -
CDR3 length: 13
J gene: TRBJ2-3
V gene: TRBV2

CDR3 protein: CASSLARGPYTQHF
D gene: -
CDR3 length: 14
J gene: -
V gene: TRBV19

CDR3 protein: CASSRGSDPDTQYF
D gene: -
CDR3 length: 14
J gene: TRBJ2-5
V gene: TRBV7-8

CDR3 protein: CASRNQQGREQYF
D gene: -
CDR3 length: 13
J gene: TRBJ2-7
V gene: TRBV2